Listed here are 29 T cell receptor beta chains from one sample, sequenced in a study of vaccination and CD4 T cells after COVID-19. Sequenced with the Oncomine TCR Beta short-read assay was DNA taken from cultured CD4+ T cells. Each CDR3 protein gets one entry after TCRdb re-called the PCR reads with MiXCR. The sample shows about 9,600 distinct CDR3 sequences, about 36% of them seen only once. Treatment reported: roughly 10-day PBMC culture with coronavirus spike peptide pools or control peptides (ViraFEST assay). These CD4+ T cells came from an unexposed donor, sampled before the COVID-19 pandemic (2011-2018). These TCRs' antigens remain unknown. Source material: CD4+ T cells from blood, cultured in vitro. The receptor source for this set is a human donor in good health.

In this sample, this clonotype turned up a few times. The chain links TRBV10-2 to TRBJ1-5; D not certain. CDR1 WSHSY and CDR2 SAAADI come from the germline V gene. The CDR3 is 15 amino acids. Trimming shortened V by 0 bases and J by 7 bases, and 13 bases separated the two germline ends. The CDR3 DNA sequence: TGCGCCAGCAGTGAGTCGTTTGGCAGTGAACAGCCCCAGCATTTT. It specifies CASSESFGSEQPQHF.

This clonotype has a handful of counts. CDR3 nucleotides: TGCAGCGTCTTTATTCAGACAGGGACCAACTATGGCTACACCTTC. This gives the protein CSVFIQTGTNYGYTF. V is TRBV29-1 and J is TRBJ1-2; TRBD1 matches at 7 bases. The CDR3 is made up of 15 amino acids. From germline, CDR1 is SQVTM and CDR2 ANQGSEA. V lost 6 bases and J lost 2; bases outside the gene matches: 12.

This rearrangement joins TRBV19 to TRBJ2-5, with TRBD1 matching over 8 bases. Germline CDR1 is LNHDA and CDR2 is SQIVND (reference sequence). With V trimmed by 4 bases and J by 9 bases, 7 bases remained unmatched. This CDR3 region has 13 residues. CDR3 amino acids: CASSTRQGTAQYF. CDR3 nucleotide sequence: TGTGCCAGTAGTACCCGACAGGGGACGGCCCAGTACTTC.

This clonotype was detected only a few times. The chain couples TRBV24-1 to TRBJ2-2; tentative D call: TRBD1 (6 bases). The germline V gene has CDR1 KGHDR and CDR2 SFDVKD. This CDR3 is built from 15 residues. Trimming took 2 bases from V and 2 from J, leaving 8 bases between them. CDR3: CATSDWTVNTGELFF. CDR3 bases: TGTGCCACCAGTGATTGGACAGTTAACACCGGGGAGCTGTTTTTT.

The chain employs TRBV5-4 and TRBJ1-1, with D maybe TRBD1 (5 bases). The CDR3 runs 12 residues. Deletions cut 5 bases from V and 4 bases from J, with 9 bases between. CDR1 is SGHNT, CDR2 YYREEE, per germline (reference sequence). The CDR3 sequence is CASRGRGTEAFF. The DNA of the CDR3 is TGTGCCAGCAGGGGGCGCGGCACTGAAGCTTTCTTT.

This clonotype occurred a few times. The chain joins TRBV6-1 to TRBJ1-5; 9 bases fit TRBD1. This CDR3 is built from 17 residues. Germline CDR1 and CDR2: MNHNS and SASEGT. The J segment lost 0 bases and the V segment lost 6 bases, leaving 9 bases of the junction unmatched. Here the CDR3 DNA reads TGTGCCAGCAGCCACAGGGGGCGCGGGGGTAGCAATCAGCCCCAGCATTTT. Translation: CASSHRGRGGSNQPQHF.

This clonotype was counted only a few times. V usage is TRBV12-3 or TRBV12-4 and J usage is TRBJ1-2; D is possibly TRBD1 (6 bases). V gave up 3 bases and J gave up 6 bases, with 11 bases separating them. The CDR3 covers 13 residues. The CDR3 here is CASSLKGGHGYTF. The CDR3 DNA sequence: TGTGCCAGCAGTTTGAAGGGGGGCCATGGCTACACCTTC.

The gene calls are TRBV5-4 and TRBJ2-2; 12 positions agree with TRBD2. CDR1 and CDR2 (germline): SGHNT, YYREEE (reference sequence). The CDR3 loop spans 15 amino acids. Trimming cost V 4 bases and J 4 bases; bases outside gene matches: 2. CDR3 nucleotide sequence: TGTGCCAGCAGCCCGGGACTAGCGGGCACCGGGGAGCTGTTTTTT. This codes for CASSPGLAGTGELFF.

This clonotype was detected a few times. V usage is TRBV6-5 and J usage is TRBJ1-1, with 8 bases identical to TRBD1. Germline lookup yields CDR1 MNHEY and CDR2 SVGAGI. The V and J ends lost 4 bases and 11 bases, in that order; junction bases with no gene match: 12. The CDR3 has 14 residues. In DNA form, the CDR3 reads TGTGCCAGCAGTTCCCCCGTGGACAGGGAGGTTGCTTTCTTT. Protein: CASSSPVDREVAFF.

This clonotype was detected a few times. The chain links TRBV19 to TRBJ1-6; D uncertain. Germline CDR1 is LNHDA and CDR2 is SQIVND (reference sequence). This CDR3 contains 12 residues. With 6 bases removed from V and 7 bases from J, the gap between germline ends came to 7 bases. CDR3 protein: CASSLLNSPLHF. The CDR3 region has the DNA TGTGCCAGTAGCTTACTCAATTCACCCCTCCACTTT.

The chain combines TRBV6-2 or TRBV6-3 with TRBJ1-1, with D perhaps matching TRBD1 (5 bases). V lost 2 bases and J 6 bases, leaving 13 bases between the germline ends. Germline CDR1 reads MNHEY; CDR2 reads SVGEGT. The CDR3 length is 14 residues. The CDR3 spells CASSYLPGGAEAFF. The CDR3 region has the DNA TGTGCCAGCAGTTACCTACCCGGGGGGGCTGAAGCTTTCTTT.

The chain joins TRBV11-2 to TRBJ1-5; weak D call: TRBD1 (6 bases). Germline V gives CDR1 SGHAT, CDR2 FQNNGV. Trimming removed 5 bases at V and 9 bases at J, with 11 bases between. CDR3 length: 12 residues. The CDR3 loop is CASSALTGPQHF. The DNA for the CDR3 is TGTGCCAGCAGCGCACTGACAGGGCCCCAGCATTTT.

This clonotype was counted a single time. The final CDR3 position lacks the conserved phenylalanine or tryptophan, pointing to a likely read error. The CDR3 DNA is TGTGCCAGCAGTGGACAGGGGGCCACTGAAGCTTTCTCT. It translates to CASSGQGATEAFS. This sequence joins TRBV2 and TRBJ1-1; 10 positions agree with TRBD1. Germline V gene lookup returns CDR1 SNHLY and CDR2 FYNNEI. V shed 4 bases, J shed 4 bases, and the junction held 0 bases outside the gene matches. The CDR3 sequence is 13 residues long.

The V gene is TRBV4-2, the J gene TRBJ2-3; 7 nucleotides match TRBD1. V trimming: 0 bases; J trimming: 6 bases; junction bases outside the gene matches: 12. Germline CDR1 and CDR2: LGHNA and YNFKEQ. The CDR3 consists of 17 residues. The CDR3 sequence: CASSQDGQAQLGDTQYF. CDR3 nucleotides: TGTGCCAGCAGCCAAGATGGACAGGCCCAACTCGGCGATACGCAGTATTTT.

The genes are TRBV27 and TRBJ2-5; 11 bases align to TRBD2. The V segment lost 5 bases and the J segment 2 bases; nucleotides outside the gene matches: 10. The CDR3 spans 17 residues. The V gene's germline CDR1 is MNHEY and CDR2 SMNVEV (reference sequence). CDR3 residues: CASSRVILAGAQETQYF. In DNA, the CDR3 is TGTGCCAGCAGTCGAGTAATACTAGCGGGGGCTCAAGAGACCCAGTACTTC.

CDR3 in amino acids: CSARDTVLVGPQHF. The CDR3 bases are TGCAGTGCTAGAGATACGGTGCTCGTTGGGCCCCAGCATTTT. The V and J genes are TRBV20-1 and TRBJ1-5; D not certain. CDR1 DFQATT and CDR2 SNEGSKA come from the germline V gene (reference sequence). The V gene lost 0 bases and the J gene lost 9 bases, with 15 bases spanning the gap. The CDR3 runs to 14 residues.

This sequence joins TRBV7-6 and TRBJ1-4; D not resolved. CDR1 is SGHVS, CDR2 FNYEAQ, per germline. Trimming removed 2 bases from V and 7 bases from J, with 11 bases in between. CDR3 size: 14 residues. CDR3 region: CASSLSGEGEKLFF. The CDR3 region has the DNA TGTGCCAGCAGCTTATCCGGGGAGGGTGAAAAACTGTTTTTT.

The chain is built from TRBV7-9 and TRBJ2-7, with 7 bases aligning to TRBD1. Germline CDR1 SEHNR, CDR2 FQNEAQ (reference sequence). CDR3 length: 18 residues. The junction had 14 bases not matched to a gene; V was cut back by 3 bases and J by 0 bases. CDR3 protein: CASSFVPGQRPSSYEQYF. CDR3 in DNA: TGTGCCAGCAGCTTCGTCCCGGGACAGAGACCGAGCTCCTACGAGCAGTACTTC.

This rearrangement joins TRBV5-1 to TRBJ2-3, with D unclear. Trimming removed 1 base at V and 6 bases at J, with 3 bases between. This CDR3 spans 11 amino acids. Germline CDR1 reads SGHRS; CDR2 reads YFSETQ. The CDR3 DNA follows: TGCGCCAGCAGCTTGATGGATACGCAGTATTTT. It encodes CASSLMDTQYF.

The CDR3 sequence: CASKGVDETQYF. The CDR3, as DNA: TGTGCCAGCAAGGGGGTTGATGAGACCCAGTACTTC. The J gene is TRBJ2-5, the V gene TRBV2; possible D gene TRBD1, 6 bases. Germline CDR1 reads SNHLY; CDR2 reads FYNNEI. V lost 7 bases to trimming and J lost 5 bases, with 11 bases between them. The CDR3 is 12 residues long.

This clonotype was seen a handful of times. The chain carries TRBV6-2 or TRBV6-3 and TRBJ2-3; D ambiguous. V lost 5 bases and J lost 5, with 23 bases in between. The germline gives CDR1 MNHEY, CDR2 SVGEGT. CDR3 length equals 17 residues. The CDR3 sequence is CASSPLFITGAEDTQYF. In nucleotides, the CDR3 is TGTGCCAGCAGTCCCCTTTTCATAACGGGCGCGGAAGATACGCAGTATTTT.

This clonotype has more than one count but fewer than ten. J is TRBJ1-1 and V is TRBV6-5; D is undetermined. Germline CDR1 and CDR2: MNHEY and SVGAGI. The CDR3 runs 14 residues. V was trimmed by 4 bases and J by 3 bases, leaving 12 bases between them. The chain's CDR3 is CASSLVGRDTEAFF. The CDR3 DNA follows: TGTGCCAGCAGTTTGGTCGGTAGGGACACTGAAGCTTTCTTT.

This clonotype was counted between two and nine times. This chain joins TRBV27 and TRBJ1-1; D is perhaps TRBD1 (6 bases). This CDR3 spans 17 amino acids. V was clipped by 2 bases and J by 4 bases, with 20 bases between them. The germline V gene has CDR1 MNHEY and CDR2 SMNVEV (reference sequence). The CDR3 nucleotides are TGTGCCAGCAGTTTAGGGGGGGCGTTATCTTGGGTCACTGAAGCTTTCTTT. Its translation is CASSLGGALSWVTEAFF.

The chain joins TRBV30 to TRBJ2-5, with D perhaps TRBD2 (6 bases). This CDR3 contains 19 residues. V lost 1 base and J lost 2, with 26 bases in between. CDR1 is GTSNPN and CDR2 is SVGIG in the germline V gene (reference sequence). The CDR3 DNA sequence: TGTGCCTGGAGTGGCCCCCAAATTGGACGGGACTCTCAACAAGAGACCCAGTACTTC. It specifies CAWSGPQIGRDSQQETQYF.

This clonotype was recorded only once. The V and J genes are TRBV20-1 and TRBJ2-7; D is undetermined. The germline CDR1 and CDR2 sequences are DFQATT and SNEGSKA (reference sequence). With 1 base removed from V and 6 bases from J, the gap between germline ends came to 19 bases. The CDR3 covers 15 residues. Here the CDR3 DNA reads TGCAGTGCTAGAGCCCCTCTCCTAGTCATCCGCGAGCAGTACTTC. Its protein is CSARAPLLVIREQYF.

The sample holds a few counts of this clonotype. J is TRBJ2-5 and V is TRBV19; D not resolved. Germline CDR1 and CDR2: LNHDA and SQIVND (reference sequence). Trimming removed 5 bases from V and 2 bases from J, with 9 bases in between. The length of the CDR3 is 13 residues. This CDR3 is CASSVRIQETQYF. The CDR3 DNA reads TGTGCCAGTAGTGTTAGGATTCAAGAGACCCAGTACTTC.

The chain links TRBV7-2 to TRBJ2-5; TRBD1 matches 7 bases. Losses at the gene ends were 2 bases for V and 5 bases for J; bases not matched to a gene: 8. The CDR3 has 15 residues. Germline V gives CDR1 SGHTA, CDR2 FQGNSA. The CDR3, as DNA: TGTGCCAGCAGCTTATTCATGACAGGGCTGGAGACCCAGTACTTC. This gives the protein CASSLFMTGLETQYF.

As to this clonotype: A read error may produce the germline difference seen at one junction end. The rearrangement uses TRBV10-3 and TRBJ1-1, with 7 bases aligning to TRBD1. The CDR3 contains 11 residues. Germline V CDR1 and CDR2: ENHRY, SYGVKD. The CDR3 here is CAISDDRVGLF. DNA for the CDR3: TGTGCCATCAGTGATGACAGGGTGGGACTCTTT.

The V gene is TRBV19, the J gene TRBJ2-5; TRBD2 is a possible D gene (7 bases). V was cut by 5 bases and J by 4 bases, with 17 bases left in between. Looked up from germline, CDR1 is LNHDA and CDR2 is SQIVND (reference sequence). The CDR3 runs 15 residues. CDR3 sequence (DNA): TGTGCCAGTAGTTTTCTCGGGGGGCGGGCAGAGACCCAGTACTTC. This codes for CASSFLGGRAETQYF.